The 18 T cell receptor beta chains below come from one sample, sequenced in a study of human T cells and chemical hapten exposure. TCRdb reanalysed the RACE reads using MiXCR and keeps one entry per CDR3 protein. The sample lists about 120,000 distinct CDR3 sequences; around 13% were seen once. Regarding time point: patch test 1, 2 weeks after DPC sensitization. Treatment noted: therapeutic diphenylcyclopropenone sensitization with weekly scalp DPC. The sequenced sample was whole blood, obtained in connection with sensitization to the hapten diphenylcyclopropenone (DPC). The receptors shown here come from a man aged 18-30 years with alopecia areata. Some clones in this sample may be carry-over from other donors' samples.

The sample holds many counts of this clonotype. The chain joins TRBV6-5 to TRBJ1-5; TRBD1 agrees at 11 bases. The CDR3 totals 15 residues. Losses at the gene ends were 3 bases for V and 6 bases for J; bases not matched to a gene: 4. The germline V gene has CDR1 MNHEY and CDR2 SVGAGI. The CDR3 sequence: CASSYGQGASQPQHF. CDR3 sequence (DNA): TGTGCCAGCAGTTATGGACAGGGGGCGAGTCAGCCCCAGCATTTT.

At least ten counts were recorded for this clonotype. V gene TRBV29-1 combines with J gene TRBJ2-5; 7 bases are a match to TRBD2. V dropped 7 bases and J dropped 5; count of bases not matched to a gene: 13. Germline V gene sequence: CDR1 SQVTM, CDR2 ANQGSEA. The CDR3 covers 14 residues. The DNA for the CDR3 is TGCAGCGCCGGGGGTCCAGGGAGGGAGGAGACCCAGTACTTC. Amino acids: CSAGGPGREETQYF.

This clonotype was detected only a few times. The chain carries TRBV3-1 and TRBJ2-5; D perhaps matches TRBD2 (6 bases). Looked up from germline, CDR1 is LGHDT and CDR2 is YNNKEL (reference sequence). The CDR3 spans 15 residues. V dropped 2 bases and J dropped 4 bases, with 14 bases sitting between them. CDR3 in amino acids: CASSQRTGGTETQYF. The CDR3 DNA reads as TGTGCCAGCAGCCAACGGACGGGCGGGACAGAGACCCAGTACTTC.

The sample holds a few counts of this clonotype. The chain employs TRBV23-1 and TRBJ2-6; the D is unclear. TRBV23-1 is an ORF for which the function is uncertain. Between the trimmed V and J ends, which lost 3 bases and 0 bases, there was a span of 18 bases. This CDR3 is 19 amino acids long. Here the CDR3 reads CASSHYDPTSPSGANVLTF. Written as DNA, the CDR3 is TGCGCCAGCAGTCACTACGACCCTACCTCCCCCTCTGGGGCCAACGTCCTGACTTTC.

The J gene is TRBJ2-5, the V gene TRBV5-6; no definite D call. In germline, CDR1 is SGHDT, CDR2 YYEEEE. The CDR3 covers 14 residues. The V gene lost 7 bases and the J gene lost 1 base, with 14 bases spanning the gap. The CDR3 nucleotides read TGTGCCAGCGCCCCCTCTGGCCGCCAAGAGACCCAGTACTTC. It specifies CASAPSGRQETQYF. Supplemented by reference TRBV5-6 and TRBJ2-5, the full variable domain reads DAGVTQSPTHLIKTRGQQVTLRCSPKSGHDTVSWYQQALGQGPQFIFQYYEEEERQRGNFPDRFSGHQFPNYSSELNVNALLLGDSALYLCASAPSGRQETQYFGPGTRLLVL.

This clonotype was counted at least ten times. The V and J genes are TRBV6-2 or TRBV6-3 and TRBJ1-1; TRBD1 might be the D (5 bases). CDR3 length: 14 amino acids. The V gene lost 7 bases and the J gene lost 1 base, with 13 bases spanning the gap. From germline, CDR1 is MNHEY and CDR2 SVGEGT. DNA of the CDR3: TGTGCCAGCAATGAATATGGGACGAACACTGAAGCTTTCTTT. As protein: CASNEYGTNTEAFF.

There are a few counts of this clonotype. J is TRBJ2-7 and V is TRBV7-9, with 7 bases lining up with TRBD2. V shed 3 bases, J shed 2 bases, and the junction held 4 bases outside the gene matches. Germline V CDR1 and CDR2: SEHNR, FQNEAQ (reference sequence). This CDR3 is built from 14 residues. CDR3 loop: CASSLASGPYEQYV. CDR3 bases: TGTGCCAGCAGCTTGGCTAGCGGACCCTACGAGCAGTACGTC.

This clonotype was found a few times. The genes are TRBV6-5 and TRBJ1-2; D is possibly TRBD1 (6 bases). Germline V lookup: CDR1 MNHEY, CDR2 SVGAGI. The CDR3 spans 13 residues. Trimming cost V 5 bases and J 3 bases, with 10 bases left between them. The CDR3 bases are TGTGCCAGCAGTGCGGGGGGCTACTATGGCTACACCTTC. Translated, it gives CASSAGGYYGYTF.

The chain employs TRBV6-1 and TRBJ2-1, with 10 bases fitting TRBD2. The CDR3 has 15 amino acids. After removal of 3 bases from V and 4 bases from J, the junction contained 3 bases not matched to a gene. Germline V CDR1 and CDR2: MNHNS, SASEGT. The CDR3: CASSDGAGGYNEQFF. Here the CDR3 DNA reads TGTGCCAGCAGTGACGGAGCGGGGGGGTACAATGAGCAGTTCTTC.

J is TRBJ2-1 and V is TRBV27, with D uncertain. The CDR3 loop spans 13 amino acids. CDR1 MNHEY and CDR2 SMNVEV come from the germline V gene (reference sequence). Trimming shortened V by 5 bases and J by 7 bases, and 12 bases separated the two germline ends. The CDR3 DNA follows: TGTGCCAGCAGTCCCGCGACCGGGAATGAGCAGTTCTTC. This encodes CASSPATGNEQFF.

This clonotype has more than one count but fewer than ten. The chain is built from TRBV2 and TRBJ2-7, with 10 bases matching TRBD1. The CDR3 loop spans 14 amino acids. The trim removed 7 bases at V and 3 bases at J, leaving 6 bases unmatched. Germline lookup yields CDR1 SNHLY and CDR2 FYNNEI. The CDR3 region has the DNA TGTGCCAGCAAGAGACAGGGGGCTATCTACGAGCAGTACGTC. Residues: CASKRQGAIYEQYV.

Ten or more counts support this clonotype. This chain joins TRBV29-1 and TRBJ2-2, with TRBD1 matching 7 bases. Germline V gene sequence: CDR1 SQVTM, CDR2 ANQGSEA. This CDR3 comprises 13 residues. Losses at the gene ends were 5 bases for V and 3 bases for J; bases not matched to a gene: 3. The DNA for the CDR3 is TGCAGCGTTCGGGACAGTCACACCGGGGAGCTGTTTTTT. Protein: CSVRDSHTGELFF.

The chain is built from TRBV27 and TRBJ1-1; TRBD1 might be the D (5 bases). The V end lost 5 bases, the J end lost 1 base, and 14 bases lay between the germline ends. CDR3 length: 15 residues. From germline, CDR1 is MNHEY and CDR2 SMNVEV (reference sequence). The CDR3 DNA reads as TGTGCCAGCAGTCCCCTCGGCCAGGGGAACACTGAAGCTTTCTTT. Translated, it gives CASSPLGQGNTEAFF.

The sample holds a few counts of this clonotype. The chain joins TRBV15 to TRBJ1-3; D is uncertain. The germline V gene encodes CDR1 LNHNV and CDR2 YYDKDF (reference sequence). This CDR3 is 14 amino acids long. Trimming removed 4 bases at V and 6 bases at J, with 13 bases between. CDR3 DNA sequence: TGTGCCACCAGCACACCAACCGCAGAAAACACCATATATTTT. It translates to CATSTPTAENTIYF.

The rearrangement joins TRBV19 to TRBJ1-5; TRBD1 might be the D (5 bases). Trimming shortened V by 3 bases and J by 3 bases, and 18 bases separated the two germline ends. The CDR3 is made up of 17 amino acids. Germline CDR1 is LNHDA and CDR2 is SQIVND (reference sequence). The CDR3 DNA is TGTGCCAGTAGTATCGCGGGGGTCCTTATCCACAATCAGCCCCAGCATTTT. Translated: CASSIAGVLIHNQPQHF.

This clonotype was seen ten or more times. The rearrangement joins TRBV5-1 to TRBJ2-3; 8 bases match TRBD2. Germline values: CDR1 SGHRS, CDR2 YFSETQ. V was clipped by 2 bases and J by 3 bases; unmatched bases: 5. The CDR3 runs to 15 residues. CDR3 region: CASSFSGELTDTQYF. CDR3 coding DNA: TGCGCCAGCAGCTTTAGCGGGGAGCTTACAGATACGCAGTATTTT.

This chain joins TRBV20-1 and TRBJ2-3; the D gene is possibly TRBD2 (6 bases). Germline CDR1 and CDR2: DFQATT and SNEGSKA (reference sequence). This CDR3 comprises 16 residues. V was cut by 3 bases and J by 2 bases, with 18 bases left in between. The CDR3 coding sequence is TGCAGTGCTAGCCAGTCACGGCTAGCGATCACAGATACGCAGTATTTT. Its translation is CSASQSRLAITDTQYF.

This clonotype was counted at least ten times. This chain joins TRBV29-1 and TRBJ1-2; possible D gene TRBD1, 5 bases. The V end lost 0 bases, the J end lost 2 bases, and 7 bases lay between the germline ends. This CDR3 is built from 13 residues. Germline loops: CDR1 SQVTM, CDR2 ANQGSEA. DNA of the CDR3: TGCAGCGTTGAAGAACGGGACAACTATGGCTACACCTTC. Protein sequence: CSVEERDNYGYTF.